This is a list of T cell receptor beta chains from one sample in a study of blood T cells in healthy people across ages. A single record per CDR3 protein comes from TCRdb applying MiXCR to the 5' RACE reads. The sample lists hundreds of thousands of distinct CDR3 sequences, about 30% occurring once. The sequencing input was blood. The origin of the receptors is a woman of 80 years or more in good health. Each CDR3 is given with its conserved first and last residue. D genes are given only for firm matches. Not all rows give a size; the values are once, few, many and, for expanded clones, a class.

J: TRBJ1-1
size: NA
D: NA
V: TRBV6-2/TRBV6-3
DNA: TGTGCCGGCAACTGGCGGGAGAACACTGAAGCTTTCTTT
CDR3: CAGNWRENTEAFF

J: TRBJ1-2
size: many
D: NA
V: TRBV29-1
DNA: TGCAGCGTTGAAGCCCCCGGGGACGGCTACACCTTC
CDR3: CSVEAPGDGYTF

J: TRBJ2-1
size: many
D: TRBD2
V: TRBV24-1
DNA: TGTGCCACCAGTGATTTGGGGTCTAGCGGGGGGAGTGGGAAGAATGAGCAGTTCTTC
CDR3: CATSDLGSSGGSGKNEQFF

J: TRBJ2-7
size: NA
D: NA
V: TRBV7-9
DNA: TGTGCCAGCAGCCCTCCCTGGAAACCCTACGAGCAGTACTTC
CDR3: CASSPPWKPYEQYF

J: TRBJ1-1
size: many
D: NA
V: TRBV9
DNA: TGTGCCAGCAGCGGTGGACAGCCGAACACTGAAGCTTTCTTT
CDR3: CASSGGQPNTEAFF

J: TRBJ1-2
size: few
D: NA
V: TRBV5-5
DNA: TGTGCCAGCAGCTTGGAACAGGACTTTAACTATGGCTACACCTTC
CDR3: CASSLEQDFNYGYTF

J: TRBJ1-2
size: NA
D: NA
V: TRBV27
DNA: TGTGCCAGCAGTTTATATCGGACGGGGGGCCGTGGCTACACCTTC
CDR3: CASSLYRTGGRGYTF

J: TRBJ2-2
size: NA
D: TRBD1
V: TRBV20-1
DNA: TGCAGTGCAGACAGGGGGAACACCGAGGAGCTGTTTTTT
CDR3: CSADRGNTEELFF

J: TRBJ2-1
size: many
D: NA
V: TRBV5-5
DNA: TGTGCCAGCAGCTTGGAGCCTTCCGTAGATGAGCAGTTCTTC
CDR3: CASSLEPSVDEQFF

J: TRBJ2-5
size: NA
D: TRBD2
V: TRBV4-2
DNA: TGTGCCAGCAGCCAAGTAGCGGGGGGACGGGTAAATGAGCAGTACTTC
CDR3: CASSQVAGGRVNEQYF

J: TRBJ2-1
size: many
D: NA
V: TRBV9
DNA: TGTGCCAGCAGCTCCCATGGGGGGGGGGCCGTTGAGCAGTTCTTC
CDR3: CASSSHGGGAVEQFF

J: TRBJ2-5
size: NA
D: NA
V: TRBV19
DNA: TGTGCCAGTAGAGGGCGGGGATTTCAAGAGACCCAGTACTTC
CDR3: CASRGRGFQETQYF

J: TRBJ2-5
size: many
D: TRBD2
V: TRBV6-1
DNA: TGTGCCAGCAGTGACCAGCGGGGGGACCGAGAGACCCAGTACTTC
CDR3: CASSDQRGDRETQYF

J: TRBJ2-2
size: NA
D: NA
V: TRBV6-2/TRBV6-3
DNA: TGTGCCAGCAGTTACTCCTGGCGCCCTTCACCCACCGGGGAGCTGTTTTTT
CDR3: CASSYSWRPSPTGELFF

J: TRBJ2-7
size: NA
D: TRBD1
V: TRBV30
DNA: TGTGCCTGCGAGGGACAGTATGGCTCCTACGAGCAGTACTTC
CDR3: CACEGQYGSYEQYF

J: TRBJ1-4
size: NA
D: NA
V: TRBV30
DNA: TGTGCCTGGTGGAACAGGGTAGTGGATGAAAAACTGTTTTTT
CDR3: CAWWNRVVDEKLFF

J: TRBJ2-3
size: NA
D: TRBD2
V: TRBV12-3/TRBV12-4
DNA: TGTGCCAGCAGTTTACCTACGACTAGCGGCGCAGATACGGAGTATTTT
CDR3: CASSLPTTSGADTEYF

J: TRBJ1-1
size: many
D: NA
V: TRBV6-5
DNA: TGTGCCAGCAGTTACGCACGGGGAGGGACTGAAGCTTTCTTT
CDR3: CASSYARGGTEAFF

J: TRBJ2-7
size: NA
D: NA
V: TRBV12-3/TRBV12-4
DNA: TGTGCCAGCAGTTTAGTGAGGGATCACGAGCAGTACTTC
CDR3: CASSLVRDHEQYF

J: TRBJ1-4
size: NA
D: NA
V: TRBV5-1
DNA: TGCGTCAGCAGCCCGGAGGGCAGTGGGAGTAAAAAACTGTTTTTT
CDR3: CVSSPEGSGSKKLFF

J: TRBJ2-3
size: many
D: NA
V: TRBV12-3/TRBV12-4
DNA: TGTGCCAGCAGTTTACTGGGGGCGACAGATACGCAGTATTTT
CDR3: CASSLLGATDTQYF

J: TRBJ2-5
size: NA
D: NA
V: TRBV9
DNA: TGTGCCAGCAGCGTAGGTTTGGACTTTCAAGAGACCCAGTACTTC
CDR3: CASSVGLDFQETQYF